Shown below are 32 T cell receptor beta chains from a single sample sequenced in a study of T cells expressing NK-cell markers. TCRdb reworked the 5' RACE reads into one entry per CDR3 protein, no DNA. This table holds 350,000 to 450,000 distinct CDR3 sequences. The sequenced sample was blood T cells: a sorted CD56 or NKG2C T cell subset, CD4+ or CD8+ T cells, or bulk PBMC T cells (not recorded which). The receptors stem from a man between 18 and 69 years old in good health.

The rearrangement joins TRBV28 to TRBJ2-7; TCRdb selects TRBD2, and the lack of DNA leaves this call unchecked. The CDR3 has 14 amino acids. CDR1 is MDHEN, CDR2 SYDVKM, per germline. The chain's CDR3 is CASSLWGSQSRQYF.

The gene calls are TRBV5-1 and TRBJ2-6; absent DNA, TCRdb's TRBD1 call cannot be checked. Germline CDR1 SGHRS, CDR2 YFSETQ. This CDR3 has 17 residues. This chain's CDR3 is CASRAGTGGSGANVLTF.

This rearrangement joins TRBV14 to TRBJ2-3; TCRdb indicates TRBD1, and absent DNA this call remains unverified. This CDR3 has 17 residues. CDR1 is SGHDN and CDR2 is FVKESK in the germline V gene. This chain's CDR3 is CASSQGNRGLRTDTQYF.

The CDR3 sequence: CASTVDRAFNEQFF. The chain couples TRBV11-2 to TRBJ2-1; TCRdb picks TRBD1, but there is no DNA to check that call. CDR1 SGHAT and CDR2 FQNNGV come from the germline V gene. CDR3 length: 14 amino acids.

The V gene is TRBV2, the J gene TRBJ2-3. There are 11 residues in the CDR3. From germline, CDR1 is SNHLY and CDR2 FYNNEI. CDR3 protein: CASSGDSSQYF.

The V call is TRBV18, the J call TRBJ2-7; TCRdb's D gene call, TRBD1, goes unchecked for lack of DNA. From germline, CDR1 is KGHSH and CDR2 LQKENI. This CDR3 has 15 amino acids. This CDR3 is CASSPLGTERGEQYF. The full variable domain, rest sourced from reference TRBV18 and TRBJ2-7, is NAGVMQNPRHLVRRRGQEARLRCSPMKGHSHVYWYRQLPEEGLKFMVYLQKENIIDESGMPKERFSAEFPKEGPSILRIQQVVRGDSAAYFCASSPLGTERGEQYFGPGTRLTVT.

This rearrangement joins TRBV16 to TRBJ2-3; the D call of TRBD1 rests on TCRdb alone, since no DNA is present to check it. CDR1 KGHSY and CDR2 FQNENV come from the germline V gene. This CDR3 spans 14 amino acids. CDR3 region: CASSLQGYSDTQYF.

The CDR3 here is CASSQEVLSSPLHF. The V gene is TRBV4-2, the J gene TRBJ1-6. CDR3 length equals 14 residues. In germline, CDR1 is LGHNA, CDR2 YNFKEQ.

CDR3 in amino acids: CASSFRQLQETQYF. This rearrangement joins TRBV11-2 to TRBJ2-5; the TCRdb call, TRBD1, lacks DNA for checking. The CDR3 covers 14 residues. The germline V gene has CDR1 SGHAT and CDR2 FQNNGV.

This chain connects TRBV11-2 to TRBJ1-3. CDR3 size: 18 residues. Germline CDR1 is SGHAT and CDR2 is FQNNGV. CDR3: CASSLRSWALYSGNTIYF.

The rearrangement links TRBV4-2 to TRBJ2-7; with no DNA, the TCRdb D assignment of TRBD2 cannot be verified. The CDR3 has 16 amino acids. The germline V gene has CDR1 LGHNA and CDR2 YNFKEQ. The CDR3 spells CASSQARGNSNYEQYF.

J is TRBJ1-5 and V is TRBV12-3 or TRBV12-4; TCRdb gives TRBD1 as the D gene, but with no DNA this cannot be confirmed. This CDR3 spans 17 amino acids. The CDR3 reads CASSLEGAGSRCQPQHF.

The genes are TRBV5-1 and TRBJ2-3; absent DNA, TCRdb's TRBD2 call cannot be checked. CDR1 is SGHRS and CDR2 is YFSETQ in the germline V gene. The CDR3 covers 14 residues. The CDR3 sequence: CASSVSAGQDTQYF. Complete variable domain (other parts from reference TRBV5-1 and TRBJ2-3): KAGVTQTPRYLIKTRGQQVTLSCSPISGHRSVSWYQQTPGQGLQFLFEYFSETQRNKGNFPGRFSGRQFSNSRSEMNVSTLELGDSALYLCASSVSAGQDTQYFGPGTRLTVL.

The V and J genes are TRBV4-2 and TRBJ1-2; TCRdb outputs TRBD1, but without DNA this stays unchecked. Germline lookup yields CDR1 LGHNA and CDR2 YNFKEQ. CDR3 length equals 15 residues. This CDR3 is CASSHYPQGFYGYTF.

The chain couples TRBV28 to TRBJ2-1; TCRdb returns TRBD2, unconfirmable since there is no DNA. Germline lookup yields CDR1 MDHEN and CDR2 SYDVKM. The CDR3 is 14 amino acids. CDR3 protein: CASRFSGRDYRQFF.

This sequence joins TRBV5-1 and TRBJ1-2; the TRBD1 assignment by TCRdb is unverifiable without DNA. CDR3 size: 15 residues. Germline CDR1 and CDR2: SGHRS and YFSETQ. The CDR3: CASTRTGRSQHGYTF.

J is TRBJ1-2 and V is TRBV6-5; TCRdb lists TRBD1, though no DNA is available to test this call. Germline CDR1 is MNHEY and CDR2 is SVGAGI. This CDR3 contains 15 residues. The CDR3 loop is CASSSRDTTNYGYTF.

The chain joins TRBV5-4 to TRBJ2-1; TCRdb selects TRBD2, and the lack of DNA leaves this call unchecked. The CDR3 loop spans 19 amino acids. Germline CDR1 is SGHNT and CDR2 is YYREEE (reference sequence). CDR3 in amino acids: CASSLRATSGGADNNEQFF.

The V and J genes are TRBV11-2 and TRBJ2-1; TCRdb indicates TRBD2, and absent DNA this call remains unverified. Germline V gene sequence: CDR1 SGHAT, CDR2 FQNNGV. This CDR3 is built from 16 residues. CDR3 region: CASTTYTGTRFNEQFF.

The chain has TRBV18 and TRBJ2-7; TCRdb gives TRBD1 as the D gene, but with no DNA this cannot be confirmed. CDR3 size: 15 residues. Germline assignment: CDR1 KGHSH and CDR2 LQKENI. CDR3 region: CASSAGSQGVYEQYF.

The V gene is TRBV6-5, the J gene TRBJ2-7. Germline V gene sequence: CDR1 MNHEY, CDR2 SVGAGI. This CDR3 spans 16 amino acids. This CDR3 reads CASSYSPTVHSYEQYF.

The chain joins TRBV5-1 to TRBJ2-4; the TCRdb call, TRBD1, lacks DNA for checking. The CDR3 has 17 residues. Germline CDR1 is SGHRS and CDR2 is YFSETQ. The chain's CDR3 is CASSSHRGMVGKNIQYF.

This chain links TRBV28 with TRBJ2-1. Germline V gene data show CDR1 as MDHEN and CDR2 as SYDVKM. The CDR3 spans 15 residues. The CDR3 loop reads CASSLNGRTYNEQFF.

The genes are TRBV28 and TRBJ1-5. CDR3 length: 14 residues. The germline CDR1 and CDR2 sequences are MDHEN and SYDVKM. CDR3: CASSPSNSNQPQHF.

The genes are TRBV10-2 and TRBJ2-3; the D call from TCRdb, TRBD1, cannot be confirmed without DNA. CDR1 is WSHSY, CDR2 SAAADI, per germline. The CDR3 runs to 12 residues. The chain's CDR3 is CASKGAGDTQYF.

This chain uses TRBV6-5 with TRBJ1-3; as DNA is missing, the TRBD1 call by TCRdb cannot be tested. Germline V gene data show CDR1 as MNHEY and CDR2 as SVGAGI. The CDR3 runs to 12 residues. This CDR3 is CATRGSGNTIYF.

The CDR3 region is CASSGGGLTEAFF. This chain uses TRBV7-9 with TRBJ1-1. CDR1 SEHNR and CDR2 FQNEAQ come from the germline V gene (reference sequence). The CDR3 extends over 13 amino acids.

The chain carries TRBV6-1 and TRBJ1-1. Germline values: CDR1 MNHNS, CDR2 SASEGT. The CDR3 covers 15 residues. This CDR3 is CASSVSGPVNTEAFF.

The chain's CDR3 is CSPRDYSSYEQYF. The rearrangement links TRBV20-1 to TRBJ2-7; there is no DNA to check the TCRdb D call of TRBD1. CDR3 length: 13 amino acids. In germline, CDR1 is DFQATT, CDR2 SNEGSKA (reference sequence).

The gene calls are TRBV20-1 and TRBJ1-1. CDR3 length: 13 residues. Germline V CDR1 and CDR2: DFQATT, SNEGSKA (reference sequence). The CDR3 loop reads CSASNAGYTEAFF.

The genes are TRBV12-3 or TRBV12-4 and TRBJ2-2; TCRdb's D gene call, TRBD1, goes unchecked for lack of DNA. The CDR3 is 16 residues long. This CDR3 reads CASTPPWTGNTGELFF.

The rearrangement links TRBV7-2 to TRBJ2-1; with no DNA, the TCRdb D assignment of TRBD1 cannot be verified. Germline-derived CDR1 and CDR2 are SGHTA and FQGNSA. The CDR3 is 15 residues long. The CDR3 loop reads CASSLDRVFYNEQFF. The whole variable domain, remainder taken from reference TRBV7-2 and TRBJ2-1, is GAGVSQSPSNKVTEKGKDVELRCDPISGHTALYWYRQSLGQGLEFLIYFQGNSAPDKSGLPSDRFSAERTGGSVSTLTIQRTQQEDSAVYLCASSLDRVFYNEQFFGPGTRLTVL.